This passage covers 4 T cell receptor beta chains from one sample sequenced in a study of T cells in Graves' hyperthyroidism and ophthalmopathy. RNA transcripts gave rise to amplified TCR beta CDR3 regions. HTBI primers drove first-round RT-PCR of the TCR CDR3. TCRdb ran MiXCR on the multiplex PCR reads and lists one entry per CDR3 protein. The sample has roughly 700,000 distinct CDR3 sequences; 35% are singletons. The sequenced sample was blood. The receptor set was obtained from a woman between 40 and 55 years old with Graves' hyperthyroidism.

The chain combines TRBV6-5 with TRBJ1-5; 7 nucleotides line up with TRBD1. The V and J ends lost 6 bases and 4 bases, in that order; junction bases with no gene match: 6. Germline V gives CDR1 MNHEY, CDR2 SVGAGI. The length of the CDR3 is 14 residues. As DNA, the CDR3 is TGTGCCAGCAGGGCAGGGGGGCAAAATCAGCCCCAGCATTTT. Translated, it gives CASRAGGQNQPQHF.

This clonotype was counted a few times. The J gene is TRBJ2-3, the V gene TRBV10-3, with TRBD1 matching 7 bases. V trimming: 4 bases; J trimming: 3 bases; junction bases outside the gene matches: 10. Germline assignment: CDR1 ENHRY and CDR2 SYGVKD. The CDR3 is made up of 16 amino acids. In DNA, the CDR3 is TGTGCCATCAGTGGTCGCGCATCAGGGGGAACAGATACGCAGTATTTT. It is translated as CAISGRASGGTDTQYF.

This clonotype turned up a few times. The gene calls are TRBV5-1 and TRBJ1-1, with 8 bases lining up with TRBD1. With 5 bases clipped from V and 4 bases from J, the junction kept 7 bases outside the gene matches. This CDR3 comprises 14 residues. Germline CDR1 SGHRS, CDR2 YFSETQ. The CDR3 DNA is TGCGCCAGCAGTTTCGCAGGGGGCGTCACTGAAGCTTTCTTT. It yields the protein CASSFAGGVTEAFF. The full variable domain, completed using reference TRBV5-1 and TRBJ1-1, is KAGVTQTPRYLIKTRGQQVTLSCSPISGHRSVSWYQQTPGQGLQFLFEYFSETQRNKGNFPGRFSGRQFSNSRSEMNVSTLELGDSALYLCASSFAGGVTEAFFGQGTRLTVV.

This clonotype was seen many times. This chain joins TRBV12-3 or TRBV12-4 and TRBJ2-7, with D possibly being TRBD1 (5 bases). V shed 5 bases and J shed 1 base, with 9 bases lying between them. The CDR3 length is 13 residues. CDR3 nucleotides: TGTGCCAGCAGTCGGGCAGGGTCCTACGAGCAGTACTTC. Residues: CASSRAGSYEQYF.